Below, 31 T cell receptor beta chains from the same sample are listed, as sequenced in a study of cytomegalovirus exposure and HLA in healthy donors. It was with 60 Vbeta and 13 Jbeta primers that the PCR ran. The table came from immunoSEQ multiplex PCR; TCRdb's copy has only in-frame clones and leaves some out. The sample includes about 89,000 clones, under 85% of them seen just once. Sequenced material: PBMCs. The receptor set was obtained from a male donor in good health and CMV-seronegative.

This chain links TRBV5-1 with TRBJ2-3; 14 nucleotides agree with TRBD2. V shed 4 bases and J 6 bases; nucleotides not matched to a gene: 13. Germline loops: CDR1 SGHRS, CDR2 YFSETQ. CDR3 length: 18 residues. The DNA for the CDR3 is TGCGCCAGCAGCACCACGGGACTAGCGGGAGAGGGTCGGGATACGCAGTATTTT. Translated: CASSTTGLAGEGRDTQYF. Variable domain in full (rest from reference TRBV5-1 and TRBJ2-3): KAGVTQTPRYLIKTRGQQVTLSCSPISGHRSVSWYQQTPGQGLQFLFEYFSETQRNKGNFPGRFSGRQFSNSRSEMNVSTLELGDSALYLCASSTTGLAGEGRDTQYFGPGTRLTVL.

V is TRBV28 and J is TRBJ1-2, with D perhaps TRBD1 (6 bases). V gave up 7 bases and J gave up 5 bases, with 14 bases separating them. The CDR3 runs to 13 residues. Germline values: CDR1 MDHEN, CDR2 SYDVKM. CDR3 bases: TGTGCCAGCACCCAGGGGCGGTCATATGGCTACACCTTC. Protein: CASTQGRSYGYTF.

The genes are TRBV4-3 and TRBJ2-2, with D possibly TRBD1 on 6 matching bases. CDR1 and CDR2 (germline): LGHNA, YSLEER. The V end lost 0 bases, the J end lost 1 base, and 9 bases lay between the germline ends. This CDR3 spans 16 amino acids. The CDR3 loop reads CASSQETGQNTGELFF. CDR3 nucleotide sequence: TGCGCCAGCAGCCAAGAGACAGGACAGAACACCGGGGAGCTGTTTTTT.

The rearrangement uses TRBV10-3 and TRBJ1-1; D might be TRBD1 (5 bases). The CDR3 has 16 residues. V was cut by 2 bases and J by 1 base, with 14 bases left in between. Germline V gives CDR1 ENHRY, CDR2 SYGVKD. CDR3 DNA: TGTGCCATCAGTGAGCCCCTCGACAGCCCGAACACTGAAGCTTTCTTT. Amino acid sequence: CAISEPLDSPNTEAFF.

The V call is TRBV7-2, the J call TRBJ2-7; no firm D call. The CDR3 is made up of 12 amino acids. Deletions cut 7 bases from V and 3 bases from J, with 10 bases between. Per germline, CDR1 SGHTA and CDR2 FQGNSA. CDR3 in DNA: TGTGCCAGCATCCGTCCGTGCTACGAGCAGTACTTC. It is translated as CASIRPCYEQYF.

The chain joins TRBV7-2 to TRBJ2-1, with 7 bases identical to TRBD1. Per the germline V gene, CDR1 is SGHTA and CDR2 is FQGNSA. The V and J ends lost 5 bases and 3 bases, in that order; junction bases with no gene match: 4. This CDR3 contains 14 residues. The CDR3 region is CASSVRDSYNEQFF. In DNA form, the CDR3 reads TGTGCCAGCAGCGTTAGGGACAGCTACAATGAGCAGTTCTTC. The whole variable domain, remainder taken from reference TRBV7-2 and TRBJ2-1, is GAGVSQSPSNKVTEKGKDVELRCDPISGHTALYWYRQSLGQGLEFLIYFQGNSAPDKSGLPSDRFSAERTGGSVSTLTIQRTQQEDSAVYLCASSVRDSYNEQFFGPGTRLTVL.

The V and J genes are TRBV2 and TRBJ2-3; a possible D gene is TRBD2 (6 bases). The CDR3 is 15 amino acids. Germline loops: CDR1 SNHLY, CDR2 FYNNEI. V lost 6 bases to trimming and J lost 3 bases, with 16 bases between them. The CDR3, as DNA: TGTGCCAGCAGGACGGGAGATACTGGTACAGATACGCAGTATTTT. Its translation is CASRTGDTGTDTQYF.

Only one count was recorded for this clone. V and J are TRBV27 and TRBJ1-2; possibly TRBD1 for D (6 bases). Germline CDR1 MNHEY, CDR2 SMNVEV (reference sequence). Trimming took off 2 bases at V and 3 bases at J, with 13 bases between the two ends. The CDR3 is 15 residues long. The CDR3 here is CASSLSWGRDYGYTF. The CDR3, as DNA: TGTGCCAGCAGTTTAAGTTGGGGGCGCGACTATGGCTACACCTTC.

The chain couples TRBV15 to TRBJ2-3, with 8 bases lining up with TRBD2. Germline V gene sequence: CDR1 LNHNV, CDR2 YYDKDF (reference sequence). V gave up 6 bases and J gave up 3 bases; unmatched junction bases: 11. CDR3 length equals 16 residues. CDR3 region: CATSEKRTSRTDTQYF. For the CDR3, the DNA is TGTGCCACCAGTGAGAAAAGGACTAGCAGAACAGATACGCAGTATTTT.

This chain joins TRBV30 and TRBJ1-5; D gene uncertain. Germline CDR1 and CDR2: GTSNPN and SVGIG (reference sequence). The CDR3 totals 13 residues. V was clipped by 3 bases and J by 0 bases, with 6 bases between them. CDR3 coding DNA: TGTGCCTGGAGACGGGATAGCAATCAGCCCCAGCATTTT. As protein: CAWRRDSNQPQHF.

This chain uses TRBV4-3 with TRBJ2-1; TRBD2 matches at 7 bases. Germline values: CDR1 LGHNA, CDR2 YSLEER. This CDR3 is 14 amino acids long. The V segment lost 4 bases and the J segment 5 bases; nucleotides outside the gene matches: 5. The CDR3 here is CASSLRDYHNEQFF. CDR3 bases: TGCGCCAGCAGCCTCCGGGACTACCACAATGAGCAGTTCTTC.

This clone was seen once. The CDR3 region has the DNA TGTGCCAGCAGGCGGACAGGGTCGAGGACCGGGGAGCTGTTTTTT. Its translation: CASRRTGSRTGELFF. The gene calls are TRBV6-5 and TRBJ2-2; 8 nucleotides agree with TRBD1. The V and J ends lost 6 bases and 5 bases, in that order; junction bases with no gene match: 8. The germline CDR1 and CDR2 sequences are MNHEY and SVGAGI. The CDR3 loop spans 15 amino acids.

This clone appeared a single time. Here the CDR3 reads CASTPRGRRSGANVLTF. CDR3 bases: TGTGCCAGCACTCCTAGGGGGAGACGCTCTGGGGCCAACGTCCTGACTTTC. This chain uses TRBV2 with TRBJ2-6, with D possibly matching TRBD1 (6 bases). The CDR3 has 17 amino acids. CDR1 and CDR2 from the germline V gene are SNHLY and FYNNEI. V lost 7 bases, J lost 0 bases, and 16 bases lay in between.

V gene TRBV10-3 combines with J gene TRBJ1-2, with a weak D call TRBD1 (5 bases). The CDR3 covers 13 residues. V dropped 10 bases and J dropped 5 bases, with 17 bases sitting between them. Per germline, CDR1 ENHRY and CDR2 SYGVKD. Here the CDR3 reads CASIGGGEYGYTF. The CDR3, as DNA: TGTGCCAGCATCGGGGGAGGGGAATATGGCTACACCTTC.

Written as DNA, the CDR3 is TGTGCCAGCAGCTCCACTAGCGGGAGTAGTCCCTACGAGCAGTACTTC. This sequence encodes CASSSTSGSSPYEQYF. The chain couples TRBV7-8 to TRBJ2-7, with 11 bases matching TRBD2. The CDR3 is made up of 16 amino acids. Germline loops: CDR1 SGHVS, CDR2 FQNEAQ. The V segment lost 4 bases and the J segment 2 bases; nucleotides outside the gene matches: 7.

The rearrangement uses TRBV5-4 and TRBJ1-3; 8 bases agree with TRBD1. CDR3 length: 17 amino acids. Germline V CDR1 and CDR2: SGHNT, YYREEE (reference sequence). Losses at the gene ends were 0 bases for V and 0 bases for J; bases not matched to a gene: 5. CDR3 residues: CASSLGGRGLSGNTIYF. The CDR3 DNA reads TGTGCCAGCAGCTTGGGTGGCAGGGGGCTCTCTGGAAACACCATATATTTT.

This sequence joins TRBV6-1 and TRBJ1-4; D not certain. The V gene's germline CDR1 is MNHNS and CDR2 SASEGT. This CDR3 is 13 amino acids long. For the CDR3, the DNA is TGTGCGACCAATACGCCACGGGATGAAAAACTGTTTTTT. Protein sequence: CATNTPRDEKLFF.

The genes are TRBV14 and TRBJ1-2, with a tentative D call TRBD1 (6 bases). With 6 bases removed from V and 4 bases from J, the gap between germline ends came to 18 bases. The CDR3 totals 15 residues. The V gene's germline CDR1 is SGHDN and CDR2 FVKESK. The CDR3 region has the DNA TGTGCCAGCAGTCGGACAGATTTTTCTTCCTATGGCTACACCTTC. It translates to CASSRTDFSSYGYTF.

The rearrangement joins TRBV28 to TRBJ2-1, with D perhaps matching TRBD2 (6 bases). Germline CDR1 and CDR2: MDHEN and SYDVKM. The CDR3 sequence is 13 residues long. The germline V and J ends were trimmed by 11 bases and 6 bases, with 17 bases remaining between them. CDR3 sequence reads: CASALAIPNEQFF. CDR3 DNA sequence: TGTGCCTCGGCCCTAGCGATCCCCAATGAGCAGTTCTTC.

The chain uses TRBV5-8 and TRBJ2-5; 10 bases are shared with TRBD1. The last part of the DNA fits TRBJ2-7 better; the J call may be wrong. Germline V gives CDR1 SGHTS, CDR2 YDEGEE. The CDR3 is 15 residues long. The chain's CDR3 is CASSLGQGAYYEQYF. The CDR3, as DNA: TGTGCCAGCAGCTTGGGACAGGGGGCCTACTACGAGCAGTACTTC.

This clone was detected only once. The V and J genes are TRBV6-5 and TRBJ2-3; 8 bases agree with TRBD1. Unmatched junction bases numbered 4, after V lost 6 bases and J lost 5 bases. Germline CDR1 is MNHEY and CDR2 is SVGAGI. This CDR3 has 13 amino acids. CDR3 sequence: CASSDRGGDTQYF. The CDR3 DNA follows: TGTGCCAGCAGCGACAGGGGAGGAGATACGCAGTATTTT.

The chain carries TRBV9 and TRBJ1-4; maybe TRBD1 (5 bases). The germline CDR1 and CDR2 sequences are SGDLS and YYNGEE. The CDR3 runs 14 residues. Trimming pared 0 bases from V and 8 bases from J, leaving 11 bases between. In DNA, the CDR3 is TGTGCCAGCAGCGTAGGGGGCGGCACCGAAAAACTGTTTTTT. This codes for CASSVGGGTEKLFF.

This chain joins TRBV4-3 and TRBJ2-3, with 7 nucleotides matching TRBD2. The germline V gene has CDR1 LGHNA and CDR2 YSLEER. The junction had 7 bases not matched to a gene; V was cut back by 4 bases and J by 0 bases. The CDR3 sequence is 16 residues long. CDR3 amino acids: CASSRKLATSTDTQYF. In DNA form, the CDR3 reads TGCGCCAGCAGCCGGAAACTAGCGACTAGCACAGATACGCAGTATTTT.

The chain employs TRBV30 and TRBJ1-2; perhaps TRBD1 as D (6 bases). The CDR3 contains 13 residues. Trimming took 5 bases from V and 6 from J, leaving 16 bases between them. Per germline, CDR1 GTSNPN and CDR2 SVGIG (reference sequence). Here the CDR3 reads CAWSSQGIDGYTF. As DNA, the CDR3 is TGTGCCTGGTCTAGCCAGGGGATAGATGGCTACACCTTC.

This clone occurred a few times. The chain links TRBV5-1 to TRBJ2-2, with 8 bases that match TRBD2. The junction had 5 bases not matched to a gene; V was cut back by 0 bases and J by 4 bases. Germline-derived CDR1 and CDR2 are SGHRS and YFSETQ. This CDR3 has 16 amino acids. CDR3 coding DNA: TGCGCCAGCAGCTTGGGCGGGGGGCGGCCCACCGGGGAGCTGTTTTTT. Protein: CASSLGGGRPTGELFF.

The chain recombines TRBV27 with TRBJ2-1; 11 nucleotides agree with TRBD1. CDR3 length: 15 amino acids. Germline loops: CDR1 MNHEY, CDR2 SMNVEV (reference sequence). V lost 6 bases, J lost 5 bases, and 6 bases stayed unmatched. CDR3 DNA sequence: TGTGCCAGCAGCCCGGGACAGGGGGGAAACAATGAGCAGTTCTTC. This gives the protein CASSPGQGGNNEQFF.

V and J are TRBV6-5 and TRBJ1-1, with D tentatively TRBD1 (5 bases). The V gene's germline CDR1 is MNHEY and CDR2 SVGAGI. Trimming stripped 6 bases from V and 7 bases from J, with 12 bases between. This CDR3 has 12 residues. Written as DNA, the CDR3 is TGTGCCAGCAGCCCCGACAGTTTTGAAGCTTTCTTT. Translation gives CASSPDSFEAFF.

V gene TRBV14 combines with J gene TRBJ1-6, with D hard to call. Per germline, CDR1 SGHDN and CDR2 FVKESK. V was shortened by 1 base and J by 8 bases, with 12 bases between the two germline ends. The CDR3 covers 15 residues. The CDR3, as DNA: TGTGCCAGCAGCCAAGTGCCGGGTCGAGATTCACCCCTCCACTTT. Amino acids: CASSQVPGRDSPLHF.

V usage is TRBV6-1 and J usage is TRBJ1-6, with a possible D match to TRBD1 (6 bases). From germline, CDR1 is MNHNS and CDR2 SASEGT. The V and J ends lost 8 bases and 7 bases respectively, with 15 bases between them. The CDR3 consists of 14 residues. The CDR3 DNA reads TGTGCCAGCGTCGACAGGTCGGGGAATTCACCCCTCCACTTT. Protein product: CASVDRSGNSPLHF.

This clone has a single count. The V and J genes are TRBV4-3 and TRBJ2-7; TRBD1 aligns across 7 bases. V shed 4 bases and J 3 bases; nucleotides not matched to a gene: 9. Germline assignment: CDR1 LGHNA and CDR2 YSLEER. The CDR3 spans 15 residues. The CDR3 sequence is CASSPGWQGVYEQYF. The CDR3 DNA reads as TGCGCCAGCAGCCCCGGATGGCAGGGGGTCTACGAGCAGTACTTC.

This clone was recorded only once. The J gene is TRBJ1-2, the V gene TRBV9; maybe TRBD1 (5 bases). Germline V lookup: CDR1 SGDLS, CDR2 YYNGEE. V lost 0 bases to trimming and J lost 6 bases, with 15 bases between them. The CDR3 covers 15 residues. CDR3 in DNA: TGTGCCAGCAGCGTAGCCCCATTGACAGTCAATGGCTACACCTTC. It specifies CASSVAPLTVNGYTF.